Following are 29 T cell receptor beta chains from one sample sequenced in a study of cytomegalovirus exposure and HLA in healthy donors. It was with 60 Vbeta and 13 Jbeta primers that the PCR ran. Sequencing used immunoSEQ multiplex PCR; TCRdb keeps in-frame clones, though not all of them. The data show about 140,000 clones, roughly 80% seen once. The specimen sequenced was PBMCs. These receptors all stem from a woman aged 50 to 65 in good health and CMV-seropositive.

This clone was recorded only once. The genes are TRBV30 and TRBJ1-2, with no clear D. V was trimmed by 5 bases and J by 6 bases, leaving 4 bases between them. The CDR3 consists of 9 residues. Germline V gene data show CDR1 as GTSNPN and CDR2 as SVGIG (reference sequence). CDR3 coding DNA: TGTGCCTGGCCTGATGGCTACACCTTC. Translated: CAWPDGYTF.

This rearrangement joins TRBV7-2 to TRBJ2-7; 9 bases align to TRBD1. The CDR3 spans 14 residues. Trimming at V came to 8 bases and at J to 3 bases, leaving 8 bases not matched to a gene. Germline V lookup: CDR1 SGHTA, CDR2 FQGNSA. CDR3 bases: TGTGCCAGCGGGCCTCAGGGACAGGGCTACGAGCAGTACTTC. Protein sequence: CASGPQGQGYEQYF.

V usage is TRBV9 and J usage is TRBJ2-1; TRBD2 agrees at 13 bases. The germline gives CDR1 SGDLS, CDR2 YYNGEE. The CDR3 spans 19 residues. The junction had 15 bases not matched to a gene; V was cut back by 2 bases and J by 7 bases. The CDR3 here is CASSVGWGTSGRAYNEQFF. The CDR3 region has the DNA TGTGCCAGCAGCGTGGGGTGGGGAACTAGCGGGAGGGCTTATAATGAGCAGTTCTTC.

The genes are TRBV7-6 and TRBJ1-2; the match to TRBD1 covers 7 bases. This CDR3 is 15 amino acids long. V trimming: 1 base; J trimming: 8 bases; junction bases outside the gene matches: 10. Looked up from germline, CDR1 is SGHVS and CDR2 is FNYEAQ. The CDR3: CASSLGQGELGGYTF. CDR3 nucleotides: TGTGCCAGCAGCTTAGGGCAGGGGGAACTCGGGGGCTACACCTTC.

V gene TRBV19 combines with J gene TRBJ1-1; 7 nucleotides match TRBD1. V gave up 1 base and J gave up 0 bases; unmatched junction bases: 5. There are 16 residues in the CDR3. The germline V gene encodes CDR1 LNHDA and CDR2 SQIVND (reference sequence). The CDR3 DNA reads TGTGCCAGTAGTATAGGTAAGGGGGCGATGAACACTGAAGCTTTCTTT. Translating gives CASSIGKGAMNTEAFF.

In the case of this clone: This specimen includes other DNA sequences encoding the same CDR3. V is TRBV28 and J is TRBJ1-1; 7 nucleotides align to TRBD1. Trimming took 3 bases from V and 11 from J; bases not matched to a gene: 3. CDR1 and CDR2 from the germline V gene are MDHEN and SYDVKM. This CDR3 has 11 amino acids. The CDR3 nucleotides are TGTGCCAGCAGTTTCGGGACAGAGGCTTTCTTT. Translated, it gives CASSFGTEAFF.

The chain employs TRBV15 and TRBJ1-1; 10 bases map to TRBD1. The germline V gene has CDR1 LNHNV and CDR2 YYDKDF (reference sequence). This CDR3 is built from 19 residues. Trimming cost V 1 base and J 1 base; bases outside gene matches: 12. The CDR3 nucleotides read TGTGCCACCAGCAGAGCTTTTTGGGACAGGGGTTTCGAGAACACTGAAGCTTTCTTT. Residues: CATSRAFWDRGFENTEAFF.

The V gene is TRBV19, the J gene TRBJ1-5; no clear D gene. Germline loops: CDR1 LNHDA, CDR2 SQIVND (reference sequence). The CDR3 is made up of 12 amino acids. The germline V and J ends were trimmed by 7 bases and 8 bases, with 12 bases remaining between them. In nucleotides, the CDR3 is TGTGCCAGTAACAACCGAGGTGAGCCCCAGCATTTT. This gives the protein CASNNRGEPQHF.

The chain couples TRBV6-5 to TRBJ2-1; no firm D call. Germline lookup yields CDR1 MNHEY and CDR2 SVGAGI. CDR3 length: 11 amino acids. Trimming stripped 6 bases from V and 4 bases from J, with 4 bases between. CDR3 amino acids: CASRRYNEQFF. The CDR3, as DNA: TGTGCCAGCAGGCGGTACAATGAGCAGTTCTTC.

The chain is built from TRBV7-2 and TRBJ2-2; 7 bases agree with TRBD1. V lost 5 bases to trimming and J lost 3 bases; unmatched junction nucleotides: 9. Germline V gene data show CDR1 as SGHTA and CDR2 as FQGNSA. The CDR3 sequence is 16 residues long. The chain's CDR3 is CASSLDRALYTGELFF. In nucleotides, the CDR3 is TGTGCCAGCAGCCTTGACAGGGCCCTTTACACCGGGGAGCTGTTTTTT.

This clone was recorded a few times. The V call is TRBV7-2, the J call TRBJ2-2; 13 nucleotides match TRBD2. This CDR3 is built from 16 residues. V shed 8 bases, J shed 0 bases, and the junction held 3 bases outside the gene matches. Germline lookup yields CDR1 SGHTA and CDR2 FQGNSA. The CDR3 DNA sequence: TGTGCCAGCGGACTAGCGGGGGCCTCGAACACCGGGGAGCTGTTTTTT. Translation: CASGLAGASNTGELFF.

This CDR3 is CASSDSRLAGFGSYNEQFF. The CDR3 DNA follows: TGCGCCAGCAGTGACTCGAGGCTAGCGGGATTTGGGTCCTACAATGAGCAGTTCTTC. The chain carries TRBV10-1 and TRBJ2-1, with 9 bases identical to TRBD2. In germline, CDR1 is WNHNN, CDR2 SYGVQD (reference sequence). Unmatched junction bases numbered 13, after V lost 3 bases and J lost 1 base. CDR3 length: 19 amino acids.

The rearrangement uses TRBV28 and TRBJ1-1, with D possibly TRBD1 on 5 matching bases. There are 17 residues in the CDR3. Deletions cut 1 base from V and 1 base from J, with 16 bases between. Germline V gene lookup returns CDR1 MDHEN and CDR2 SYDVKM. The CDR3 region has the DNA TGTGCCAGCAGTTTATTAACCACAGGTCCTACGAACACTGAAGCTTTCTTT. As protein: CASSLLTTGPTNTEAFF.

The rearrangement joins TRBV9 to TRBJ2-1; TRBD2 agrees at 10 bases. CDR3 length: 16 amino acids. After removal of 0 bases from V and 9 bases from J, the junction contained 9 bases not matched to a gene. Germline V lookup: CDR1 SGDLS, CDR2 YYNGEE. CDR3 in amino acids: CASSVAPAGGPGEQFF. The CDR3 DNA sequence: TGTGCCAGCAGCGTAGCTCCAGCGGGAGGGCCTGGTGAGCAGTTCTTC.

This chain links TRBV5-1 with TRBJ2-1; tentative D call: TRBD2 (5 bases). The CDR3 spans 14 residues. CDR1 and CDR2 from the germline V gene are SGHRS and YFSETQ. V was shortened by 0 bases and J by 4 bases, with 8 bases between the two germline ends. CDR3 amino acids: CASSLGETYNEQFF. The DNA for the CDR3 is TGCGCCAGCAGCTTGGGGGAGACTTACAATGAGCAGTTCTTC.

The V and J genes are TRBV6-6 and TRBJ1-2, with a tentative D call TRBD1 (6 bases). The CDR3 has 14 amino acids. V was pared by 2 bases and J by 2 bases, with 9 bases between. Germline CDR1 MNHNY, CDR2 SVGAGI (reference sequence). CDR3 sequence: CASSYQQGNYGYTF. CDR3 sequence (DNA): TGTGCCAGCAGTTACCAACAGGGAAACTATGGCTACACCTTC.

The CDR3 protein is CASSESSEFSTQYF. DNA for the CDR3: TGCGCCAGCAGTGAGTCTAGCGAATTTAGTACGCAGTATTTT. This chain joins TRBV10-2 and TRBJ2-3; perhaps TRBD2 as D (5 bases). The V and J ends lost 0 bases and 8 bases respectively, with 12 bases between them. This CDR3 is built from 14 residues. Per the germline V gene, CDR1 is WSHSY and CDR2 is SAAADI.

The chain couples TRBV7-2 to TRBJ2-1, with D hard to call. Germline CDR1 reads SGHTA; CDR2 reads FQGNSA. V was pared by 0 bases and J by 7 bases, with 16 bases between. The CDR3 has 16 residues. The chain's CDR3 is CASSLAPRGLVNEQFF. The CDR3 coding sequence is TGTGCCAGCAGCTTAGCGCCCCGTGGTCTAGTTAATGAGCAGTTCTTC.

This clone was counted a single time. V and J are TRBV2 and TRBJ1-4; a weak D match, TRBD1 (6 bases). Germline lookup yields CDR1 SNHLY and CDR2 FYNNEI. Trimming removed 4 bases from V and 4 bases from J, with 10 bases in between. This CDR3 region has 14 residues. This CDR3 reads CASSVGTRNEKLFF. CDR3 DNA: TGTGCCAGCAGTGTCGGGACACGTAATGAAAAACTGTTTTTT.

This sequence joins TRBV10-1 and TRBJ1-5; a weak D match, TRBD1 (5 bases). CDR1 is WNHNN, CDR2 SYGVQD, per germline (reference sequence). The CDR3 contains 13 residues. Trimming took off 2 bases at V and 4 bases at J, with 6 bases between the two ends. In DNA, the CDR3 is TGCGCCAGCAGTGAGGCAGGGAATCAGCCCCAGCATTTT. Amino acid sequence: CASSEAGNQPQHF.

This sequence joins TRBV27 and TRBJ2-7; 7 nucleotides agree with TRBD1. The trim removed 5 bases at V and 7 bases at J, leaving 5 bases unmatched. The germline CDR1 and CDR2 sequences are MNHEY and SMNVEV (reference sequence). The CDR3 contains 12 residues. The CDR3 DNA follows: TGTGCCAGCAGTGAGACAGGGCTAGAGCAGTACTTC. Its translation is CASSETGLEQYF.

The rearrangement links TRBV19 to TRBJ1-1; D is perhaps TRBD1 (6 bases). CDR3 length: 15 amino acids. V dropped 7 bases and J dropped 5 bases, with 20 bases sitting between them. The germline V gene has CDR1 LNHDA and CDR2 SQIVND (reference sequence). The CDR3 bases are TGTGCCAGTATTCCCATGGGGGGGCCGAGGACTGAAGCTTTCTTT. It codes for CASIPMGGPRTEAFF.

The chain couples TRBV5-4 to TRBJ1-6, with 7 bases aligning to TRBD1. Unmatched junction bases numbered 6, after V lost 5 bases and J lost 10 bases. Germline V CDR1 and CDR2: SGHNT, YYREEE (reference sequence). There are 13 residues in the CDR3. CDR3 DNA sequence: TGTGCCAGCAGGCAGGGGACAGAATCACCCCTCCACTTT. Protein sequence: CASRQGTESPLHF.

CDR3 loop: CASSPGTGGTYEQYF. DNA of the CDR3: TGTGCCAGCAGTCCCGGGACAGGGGGGACCTACGAGCAGTACTTC. The gene calls are TRBV7-8 and TRBJ2-7; TRBD1 agrees at 11 bases. CDR1 is SGHVS and CDR2 is FQNEAQ in the germline V gene. The length of the CDR3 is 15 residues. The J segment lost 2 bases and the V segment lost 6 bases, leaving 6 bases of the junction unmatched.

CDR3 nucleotide sequence: TGCGCCAGCAGTCTGACAGCAGATACGCAGTATTTT. Amino acids: CASSLTADTQYF. This chain connects TRBV5-1 to TRBJ2-3; a weak D match, TRBD1 (5 bases). The CDR3 spans 12 residues. V shed 5 bases and J shed 4 bases, with 8 bases lying between them. Germline V CDR1 and CDR2: SGHRS, YFSETQ.

The gene calls are TRBV28 and TRBJ2-7; no firm D call. This CDR3 spans 13 amino acids. Germline CDR1 reads MDHEN; CDR2 reads SYDVKM. V gave up 6 bases and J gave up 0 bases, with 9 bases separating them. CDR3 sequence: CASSMPGSYEQYF. The CDR3 region has the DNA TGTGCCAGCAGCATGCCGGGCTCCTACGAGCAGTACTTC.

The V gene is TRBV6-5, the J gene TRBJ2-7; D uncertain. Germline V lookup: CDR1 MNHEY, CDR2 SVGAGI. V was clipped by 4 bases and J by 2 bases, with 9 bases between them. The CDR3 loop spans 13 amino acids. CDR3 sequence: CASSSPVTYEQYF. In DNA form, the CDR3 reads TGTGCCAGCAGTTCTCCAGTAACCTACGAGCAGTACTTC.

V gene TRBV7-2 combines with J gene TRBJ1-2; 8 nucleotides match TRBD1. After removal of 6 bases from V and 6 bases from J, the junction contained 9 bases not matched to a gene. Germline values: CDR1 SGHTA, CDR2 FQGNSA. The CDR3 is made up of 14 amino acids. The CDR3 loop reads CASSLFGQGHGYTF. The CDR3 bases are TGTGCCAGCAGTTTGTTCGGACAGGGACATGGCTACACCTTC.

This clone has more than one count but fewer than ten. CDR3 protein: CASSLWASGSAGELFF. The CDR3 DNA reads TGCGCCAGCAGCTTGTGGGCTAGCGGGAGTGCCGGGGAGCTGTTTTTT. This chain joins TRBV5-1 and TRBJ2-2, with 10 bases fitting TRBD2. CDR1 is SGHRS, CDR2 YFSETQ, per germline. V trimming: 1 base; J trimming: 6 bases; junction bases outside the gene matches: 6. There are 16 residues in the CDR3.